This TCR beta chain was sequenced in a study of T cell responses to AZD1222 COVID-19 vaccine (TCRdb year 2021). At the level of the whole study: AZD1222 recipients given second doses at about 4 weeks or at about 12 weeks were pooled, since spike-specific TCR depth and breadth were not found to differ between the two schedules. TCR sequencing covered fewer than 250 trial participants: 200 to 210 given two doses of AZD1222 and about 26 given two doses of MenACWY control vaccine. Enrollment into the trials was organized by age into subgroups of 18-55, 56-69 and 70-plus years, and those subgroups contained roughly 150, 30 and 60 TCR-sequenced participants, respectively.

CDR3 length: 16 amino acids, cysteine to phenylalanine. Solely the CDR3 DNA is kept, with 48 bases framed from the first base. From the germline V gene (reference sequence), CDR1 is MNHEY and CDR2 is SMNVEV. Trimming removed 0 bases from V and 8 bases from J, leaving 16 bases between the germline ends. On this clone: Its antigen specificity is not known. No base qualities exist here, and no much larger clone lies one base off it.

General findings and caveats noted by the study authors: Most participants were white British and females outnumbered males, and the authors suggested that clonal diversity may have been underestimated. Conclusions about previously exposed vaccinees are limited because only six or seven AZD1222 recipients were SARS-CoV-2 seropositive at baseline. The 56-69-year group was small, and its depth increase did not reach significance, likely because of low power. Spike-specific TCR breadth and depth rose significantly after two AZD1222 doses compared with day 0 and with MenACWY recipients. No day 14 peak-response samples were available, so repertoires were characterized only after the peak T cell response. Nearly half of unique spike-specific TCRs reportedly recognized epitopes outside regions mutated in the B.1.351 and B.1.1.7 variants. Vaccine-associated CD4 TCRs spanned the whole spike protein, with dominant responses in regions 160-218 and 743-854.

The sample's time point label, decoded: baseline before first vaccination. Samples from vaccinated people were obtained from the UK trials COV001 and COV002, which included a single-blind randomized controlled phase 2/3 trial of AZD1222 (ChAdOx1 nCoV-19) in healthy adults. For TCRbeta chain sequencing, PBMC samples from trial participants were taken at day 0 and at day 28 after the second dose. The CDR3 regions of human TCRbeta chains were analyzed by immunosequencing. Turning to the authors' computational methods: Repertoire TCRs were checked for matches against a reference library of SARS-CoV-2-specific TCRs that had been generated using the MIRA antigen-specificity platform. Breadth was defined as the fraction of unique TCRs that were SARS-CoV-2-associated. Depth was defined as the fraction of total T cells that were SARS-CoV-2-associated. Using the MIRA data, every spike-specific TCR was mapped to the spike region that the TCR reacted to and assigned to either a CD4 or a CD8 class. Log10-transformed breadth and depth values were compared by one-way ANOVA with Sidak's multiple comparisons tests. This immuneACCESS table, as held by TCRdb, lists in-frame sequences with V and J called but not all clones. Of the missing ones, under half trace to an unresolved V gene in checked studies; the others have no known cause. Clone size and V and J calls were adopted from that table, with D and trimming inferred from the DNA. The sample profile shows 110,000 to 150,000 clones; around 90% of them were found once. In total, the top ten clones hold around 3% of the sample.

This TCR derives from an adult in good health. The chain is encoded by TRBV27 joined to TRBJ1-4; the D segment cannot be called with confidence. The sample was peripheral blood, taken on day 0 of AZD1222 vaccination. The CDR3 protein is CASSLSSVPRGEKLFF. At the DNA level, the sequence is TGTGCCAGCAGTTTATCCTCCGTACCCCGCGGCGAAAAACTGTTTTTT.